Described below is a single T cell receptor beta chain sequence and its context. Antigen unknown. When sampled, the donors appeared nominally healthy, though they likely had unrecorded immune exposures. The ends were cut back, 0 bases at V and 9 bases at J, with 6 bases in the middle. The CDR3 contains 11 residues. Germline CDR1 reads WSHSY; CDR2 reads SAAADI. The PCR contained 60 Vbeta and 13 Jbeta primers. Only in-frame clones appear in the TCRdb table, and some are missing; sequencing was by immunoSEQ multiplex PCR. The sample comprises 100,000 to 150,000 clones, 80% to 90% of which are singletons, and over 3% rests with the top ten. The entry originates in a study of cytomegalovirus exposure and HLA in healthy donors. Broader study findings: The study recorded 150 to 200 TCR beta chains that were cytomegalovirus-associated. Published work reported that the classifier diagnosed cytomegalovirus status with high specificity and sensitivity. Through in vitro validation, three CMV-associated chains were shown to be specific for CMV antigens.

The sequenced sample was PBMCs. The sequence derives from a woman between 40 and 50 years old in good health and CMV-seropositive. This chain links TRBV10-2 with TRBJ2-7, with D hard to call. The CDR3 loop is CASSESRSQYF. In nucleotides, the CDR3 is TGCGCCAGCAGTGAGTCGAGATCGCAGTACTTC.